The 31 T cell receptor beta chains reported below all come from one sample, sequenced in a study of cytomegalovirus exposure and HLA in healthy donors. PCR used 60 Vbeta primers and 13 Jbeta primers. Here immunoSEQ multiplex PCR was the method, and the copy in TCRdb shows in-frame clones only, minus some. Here the sample spans 35,000 to 40,000 clones, approximately 55% being singletons. Sequenced sample: PBMCs. These receptors all come from a woman between 40 and 55 years old in good health and CMV-seropositive.

The chain couples TRBV28 to TRBJ1-6; TRBD1 matches at 9 bases. The length of the CDR3 is 14 residues. Germline V gene sequence: CDR1 MDHEN, CDR2 SYDVKM. The V segment lost 4 bases and the J segment 7 bases; nucleotides outside the gene matches: 2. CDR3 in amino acids: CASSSDRGNSPLHF. CDR3 sequence (DNA): TGTGCCAGCAGTTCGGACAGGGGCAATTCACCCCTCCACTTT.

This clone was picked up a small number of times. The chain has TRBV5-6 and TRBJ2-3; 14 bases are a match to TRBD2. The junction had 3 bases not matched to a gene; V was cut back by 4 bases and J by 2 bases. Germline-derived CDR1 and CDR2 are SGHDT and YYEEEE. There are 16 residues in the CDR3. The CDR3 DNA reads as TGTGCCAGCAGCGTGACTAGCGGGGGGGCCACAGATACGCAGTATTTT. It translates to CASSVTSGGATDTQYF.

This clone has more than one count but fewer than ten. This chain connects TRBV11-2 to TRBJ2-7, with 11 bases identical to TRBD1. CDR3 length: 13 amino acids. Germline trimming cut 6 bases from V and 8 bases from J; bases unmatched to any gene: 6. Germline V gene lookup returns CDR1 SGHAT and CDR2 FQNNGV. DNA of the CDR3: TGTGCCAGCAGACCATGGACAGGGGGCAAGCAGTACTTC. Translated: CASRPWTGGKQYF.

This chain joins TRBV10-3 and TRBJ1-6; weak D call: TRBD1 (6 bases). Germline lookup yields CDR1 ENHRY and CDR2 SYGVKD. The CDR3 is 14 residues long. With 8 bases removed from V and 7 bases from J, the gap between germline ends came to 15 bases. The CDR3 DNA reads TGTGCCATCTCGGGGGGCGCAGGGAATTCACCCCTCCACTTT. Translating gives CAISGGAGNSPLHF.

With regard to this clone: A junction end diverges from the germline sequence, so it may reflect a read error. The gene calls are TRBV4-1 and TRBJ2-7; possibly TRBD2 for D (5 bases). Germline V gene data show CDR1 as MGHRA and CDR2 as YSYEKL. The CDR3 is 13 residues long. For the CDR3, the DNA is TGCGCCAGCAGCCAACTAGCATCCTTCGAGCAGTACTTC. This translates into CASSQLASFEQYF.

The V and J genes are TRBV29-1 and TRBJ1-2; 10 bases fit TRBD1. From germline, CDR1 is SQVTM and CDR2 ANQGSEA. The J segment lost 8 bases and the V segment lost 6 bases, leaving 6 bases of the junction unmatched. The CDR3 has 12 residues. This CDR3 is CSVTGQGRGYTF. DNA for the CDR3: TGCAGCGTGACGGGACAGGGGAGGGGCTACACCTTC.

The chain joins TRBV4-1 to TRBJ2-3, with 7 positions matching TRBD1. With V trimmed by 7 bases and J by 0 bases, 4 bases remained unmatched. Germline CDR1 MGHRA, CDR2 YSYEKL. This CDR3 is built from 14 residues. The CDR3 spells CASKDRFSTDTQYF. CDR3 nucleotides: TGCGCCAGCAAGGACAGGTTTAGCACAGATACGCAGTATTTT.

The chain joins TRBV7-3 to TRBJ2-2, with D possibly being TRBD2 (5 bases). The CDR3 is made up of 14 amino acids. Germline V gene lookup returns CDR1 SGHTA and CDR2 FQGTGA. Trimming shortened V by 5 bases and J by 2 bases, and 9 bases separated the two germline ends. The CDR3 coding sequence is TGTGCCAGCAGCCCAGGAGGAAACACCGGGGAGCTGTTTTTT. Translated: CASSPGGNTGELFF.

The gene calls are TRBV7-9 and TRBJ1-6; 7 bases align to TRBD1. J lost 9 bases, V lost 3 bases, and 5 bases had no gene match. The CDR3 runs 14 residues. Germline CDR1 is SEHNR and CDR2 is FQNEAQ (reference sequence). CDR3 DNA: TGTGCCAGCAGCTTGGGAGACAGGGCTTCACCCCTCCACTTT. Amino acids: CASSLGDRASPLHF.

V usage is TRBV6-5 and J usage is TRBJ2-7; TRBD2 matches at 8 bases. The CDR3 is 15 amino acids. V lost 2 bases and J lost 2; bases outside the gene matches: 5. Germline V gene data show CDR1 as MNHEY and CDR2 as SVGAGI. The CDR3 DNA reads TGTGCCAGCAGTTACGCCAGCGGGGGTCCCTACGAGCAGTACTTC. Translation gives CASSYASGGPYEQYF.

This clone turned up a few times. J is TRBJ1-4 and V is TRBV6-1; TRBD1 agrees at 8 bases. Trimming cost V 5 bases and J 6 bases; bases outside gene matches: 5. The CDR3 has 14 amino acids. In germline, CDR1 is MNHNS, CDR2 SASEGT. CDR3 amino acids: CASSTYRGDEKLFF. CDR3 nucleotide sequence: TGTGCCAGCAGTACTTACAGGGGGGATGAAAAACTGTTTTTT.

The genes are TRBV7-9 and TRBJ2-2; 12 bases fit TRBD2. The CDR3 contains 17 residues. Trimming took 3 bases from V and 4 from J; bases not matched to a gene: 6. Looked up from germline, CDR1 is SEHNR and CDR2 is FQNEAQ (reference sequence). The CDR3 region is CASSFPSGGAGTGELFF. CDR3 DNA: TGTGCCAGCAGCTTTCCTAGCGGGGGGGCAGGCACCGGGGAGCTGTTTTTT. Full variable domain (missing parts from reference TRBV7-9 and TRBJ2-2): DTGVSQNPRHKITKRGQNVTFRCDPISEHNRLYWYRQTLGQGPEFLTYFQNEAQLEKSRLLSDRFSAERPKGSFSTLEIQRTEQGDSAMYLCASSFPSGGAGTGELFFGEGSRLTVL.

This chain links TRBV11-2 with TRBJ1-2; 10 bases fit TRBD1. V was pared by 1 base and J by 6 bases, with 11 bases of the junction left unmatched. The CDR3 spans 17 residues. The germline V gene encodes CDR1 SGHAT and CDR2 FQNNGV. In DNA form, the CDR3 reads TGTGCCAGCAGCTTAGTACCGTCAAGGGACAGGGGAGATGGCTACACCTTC. Protein sequence: CASSLVPSRDRGDGYTF.

The sample holds a few counts of this clone. The chain employs TRBV6-5 and TRBJ1-4, with a tentative D call TRBD1 (6 bases). Trimming took off 5 bases at V and 6 bases at J, with 13 bases between the two ends. Germline V gives CDR1 MNHEY, CDR2 SVGAGI. This CDR3 has 14 residues. The DNA for the CDR3 is TGTGCCAGCAGTAAACAGGGTGTGGATGAAAAACTGTTTTTT. Its translation: CASSKQGVDEKLFF.

This chain uses TRBV21-1 with TRBJ2-3; TRBD1 is the table's D call, not checked against the DNA. TRBV21-1 constitutes a pseudogene. The CDR3 runs to 15 residues. Here the CDR3 DNA reads TGTGCCAGCAGCGGGCCGGGACAGGGTCGGGATACGCAGTATTTT. Amino acids: CASSGPGQGRDTQYF.

This CDR3 is CASSPGPGGTEAFF. The DNA of the CDR3 is TGCGCCAGCAGCCCGGGACCGGGGGGCACTGAAGCTTTCTTT. V gene TRBV4-1 combines with J gene TRBJ1-1; TRBD1 might be the D (5 bases). Germline V gene data show CDR1 as MGHRA and CDR2 as YSYEKL. Trimming took 4 bases from V and 4 from J, leaving 13 bases between them. CDR3 length: 14 residues.

This chain links TRBV4-3 with TRBJ2-7; D perhaps matches TRBD2 (7 bases). There are 15 residues in the CDR3. Germline CDR1 LGHNA, CDR2 YSLEER. Trimming shortened V by 4 bases and J by 0 bases, and 13 bases separated the two germline ends. The CDR3 loop reads CASSPEGGASYEQYF. Here the CDR3 DNA reads TGCGCCAGCAGCCCAGAGGGGGGGGCCTCCTACGAGCAGTACTTC.

This rearrangement joins TRBV2 to TRBJ1-2, with 12 bases aligning to TRBD1. V was pared by 6 bases and J by 5 bases, with 7 bases of the junction left unmatched. Per the germline V gene, CDR1 is SNHLY and CDR2 is FYNNEI. The CDR3 totals 15 residues. CDR3 in amino acids: CASSGPGQGAYGYTF. For the CDR3, the DNA is TGTGCCAGCAGCGGCCCGGGACAGGGGGCTTATGGCTACACCTTC.

This clone showed up just a few times. V is TRBV5-1 and J is TRBJ1-5, with D perhaps matching TRBD1 (5 bases). Germline CDR1 SGHRS, CDR2 YFSETQ. The CDR3 length is 13 residues. Trimming took off 0 bases at V and 5 bases at J, with 6 bases between the two ends. CDR3 sequence reads: CASSLGQYQPQHF. Here the CDR3 DNA reads TGCGCCAGCAGCTTGGGACAGTATCAGCCCCAGCATTTT.

The chain combines TRBV7-2 with TRBJ2-7, with 8 bases aligning to TRBD1. The junction had 7 bases not matched to a gene; V was cut back by 3 bases and J by 3 bases. Germline CDR1 is SGHTA and CDR2 is FQGNSA. The CDR3 is made up of 15 amino acids. DNA for the CDR3: TGTGCCAGCAGCTTCCGGACAGGGCCTAACTACGAGCAGTACTTC. This translates into CASSFRTGPNYEQYF.

The chain carries TRBV5-1 and TRBJ2-1; perhaps TRBD2 as D (5 bases). CDR1 and CDR2 (germline): SGHRS, YFSETQ. The germline V and J ends were trimmed by 1 base and 7 bases, with 12 bases remaining between them. This CDR3 region has 14 residues. DNA of the CDR3: TGCGCCAGCAGCTTGAGAGGGCTCGGTAATGAGCAGTTCTTC. Translating gives CASSLRGLGNEQFF.

J is TRBJ2-1 and V is TRBV7-2; no clear D. CDR3 size: 13 residues. V lost 1 base to trimming and J lost 10 bases, with 11 bases between them. Germline lookup yields CDR1 SGHTA and CDR2 FQGNSA. The DNA of the CDR3 is TGTGCCAGCAGCTTAGGGGCGAATACAGAGCAGTTCTTC. Translating gives CASSLGANTEQFF.

This clone came up a few times. The chain is built from TRBV4-3 and TRBJ1-1; TRBD1 matches at 8 bases. CDR1 is LGHNA and CDR2 is YSLEER in the germline V gene. V dropped 3 bases and J dropped 5; count of bases not matched to a gene: 5. This CDR3 is built from 14 residues. Here the CDR3 DNA reads TGCGCCAGCAGCCACGACAGGGGAAATACTGAAGCTTTCTTT. It translates to CASSHDRGNTEAFF.

This chain joins TRBV4-1 and TRBJ1-2; 8 positions match TRBD1. The junction had 7 bases not matched to a gene; V was cut back by 0 bases and J by 7 bases. Germline V gene sequence: CDR1 MGHRA, CDR2 YSYEKL. The CDR3 has 15 amino acids. In nucleotides, the CDR3 is TGCGCCAGCAGCCAAGAAAGCAGGGGGCTAAGTGGCTACACCTTC. Translation: CASSQESRGLSGYTF.

The chain recombines TRBV5-8 with TRBJ1-6; D unresolved. In germline, CDR1 is SGHTS, CDR2 YDEGEE. Trimming took off 2 bases at V and 9 bases at J, with 6 bases between the two ends. CDR3 length: 12 residues. CDR3 sequence reads: CASSLTGSPLHF. Here the CDR3 DNA reads TGTGCCAGCAGCTTAACCGGTTCACCCCTCCACTTT. Filled out from reference TRBV5-8 and TRBJ1-6, the complete variable domain reads EAGVTQSPTHLIKTRGQQATLRCSPISGHTSVYWYQQALGLGLQFLLWYDEGEERNRGNFPPRFSGRQFPNYSSELNVNALELEDSALYLCASSLTGSPLHFGNGTRLTVT.

This clone was detected only once. This chain uses TRBV28 with TRBJ1-1, with D possibly being TRBD1 (5 bases). Germline CDR1 is MDHEN and CDR2 is SYDVKM. The V end lost 3 bases, the J end lost 3 bases, and 8 bases lay between the germline ends. This CDR3 spans 13 amino acids. The CDR3 coding sequence is TGTGCCAGCAGTTTGGACACCTACACTGAAGCTTTCTTT. Amino acids: CASSLDTYTEAFF.

This chain links TRBV27 with TRBJ1-6, with a possible D match to TRBD1 (5 bases). V lost 2 bases to trimming and J lost 1 base, with 15 bases between them. In germline, CDR1 is MNHEY, CDR2 SMNVEV (reference sequence). The CDR3 loop spans 18 amino acids. CDR3 DNA sequence: TGTGCCAGCAGTTTAACCTCGGGGGGAAGGTCCTATAATTCACCCCTCCACTTT. The encoded protein is CASSLTSGGRSYNSPLHF.

This sequence joins TRBV5-1 and TRBJ1-4; perhaps TRBD1 as D (5 bases). Trimming removed 3 bases at V and 2 bases at J, with 17 bases between. The CDR3 is made up of 17 amino acids. The germline gives CDR1 SGHRS, CDR2 YFSETQ. CDR3 sequence: CASSSQGGMRTNEKLFF. DNA of the CDR3: TGCGCCAGCAGCTCTCAGGGAGGGATGAGGACTAATGAAAAACTGTTTTTT.

A single count supports this clone. The gene calls are TRBV6-5 and TRBJ2-7; D possibly corresponds to TRBD2 (7 bases). In germline, CDR1 is MNHEY, CDR2 SVGAGI. The ends were cut back, 7 bases at V and 2 bases at J, with 15 bases in the middle. This CDR3 has 14 amino acids. CDR3 coding DNA: TGTGCCAGCAAGGGGGGGGCCGTCGCCTACGAGCAGTACTTC. Protein product: CASKGGAVAYEQYF.

The rearrangement uses TRBV6-6 and TRBJ2-5; unclear D gene. The germline V gene encodes CDR1 MNHNY and CDR2 SVGAGI (reference sequence). Trimming took 4 bases from V and 2 from J, leaving 8 bases between them. This CDR3 spans 13 amino acids. Written as DNA, the CDR3 is TGTGCCAGCAGTTTCGAGGAACAAGAGACCCAGTACTTC. Translating it yields CASSFEEQETQYF.

There are a few counts of this clone. CDR3 DNA sequence: TGCAGCGTCGAGGGACAGGCCGAGGATGGCTACACCTTC. Translating it yields CSVEGQAEDGYTF. The chain couples TRBV29-1 to TRBJ1-2, with TRBD1 identical over 8 bases. The junction had 9 bases not matched to a gene; V was cut back by 6 bases and J by 6 bases. This CDR3 contains 13 residues. The germline gives CDR1 SQVTM, CDR2 ANQGSEA.